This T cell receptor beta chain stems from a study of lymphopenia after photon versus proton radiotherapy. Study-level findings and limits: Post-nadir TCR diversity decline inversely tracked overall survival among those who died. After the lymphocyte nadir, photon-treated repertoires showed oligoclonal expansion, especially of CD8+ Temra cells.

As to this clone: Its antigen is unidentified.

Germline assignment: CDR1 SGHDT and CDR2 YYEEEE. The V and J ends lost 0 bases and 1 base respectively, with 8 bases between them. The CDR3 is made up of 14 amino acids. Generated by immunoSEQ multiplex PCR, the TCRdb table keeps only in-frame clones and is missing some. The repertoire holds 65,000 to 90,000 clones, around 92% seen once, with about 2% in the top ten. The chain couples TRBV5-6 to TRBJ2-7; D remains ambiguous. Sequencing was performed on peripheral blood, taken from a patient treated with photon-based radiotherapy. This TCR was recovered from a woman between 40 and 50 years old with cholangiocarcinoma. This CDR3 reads CASSLVASSYEQYF. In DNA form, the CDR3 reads TGTGCCAGCAGCTTGGTGGCTAGTTCCTACGAGCAGTACTTC.